This is a list of T cell receptor beta chains from one sample in a study of blood T cell repertoires in COVID-19. TCRdb's table, derived via immunoSEQ multiplex PCR, lists solely in-frame clones and lacks some. The sample lists a few hundred thousand clones, approximately 84% occurring once. The sequenced sample was PBMCs or T cells enriched from blood (not recorded which). The receptors come from a man aged 50-59 years who had recovered from COVID-19. Each CDR3 is given with its conserved first and last residue. The D gene is left open where the match is weak. A clone size is listed for some rows: how often the clone was seen (once, few, many), or a class if it is expanded.

d_call: TRBD1
j_call: TRBJ1-1
v_call: TRBV6-2/TRBV6-3
clone_size: NA
cdr3_nt: TGTGCCAGCAGACCTTACCAGGACAGGGAAGCTTTCTTT
cdr3_aa: CASRPYQDREAFF

d_call: NA
j_call: TRBJ1-2
v_call: TRBV28
clone_size: NA
cdr3_nt: TGTGCCAGCACTTTTACAGGGTATGGCTACACCTTC
cdr3_aa: CASTFTGYGYTF

d_call: TRBD1
j_call: TRBJ1-2
v_call: TRBV3-1/TRBV3-2
clone_size: NA
cdr3_nt: TGTGCCAGCAGCCAAGGGGCCAGGGGGAACTATGGCTACACCTTC
cdr3_aa: CASSQGARGNYGYTF

d_call: NA
j_call: TRBJ1-4
v_call: TRBV5-4
clone_size: NA
cdr3_nt: TGTGCCAGCAGCCTAACCCCCTTGGGAGGTGAAAAACTGTTTTTT
cdr3_aa: CASSLTPLGGEKLFF

d_call: NA
j_call: TRBJ2-7
v_call: TRBV7-9
clone_size: few
cdr3_nt: TGTGCCAGCAGCGCCCCCCTCTCGGTCTACGAGCAGTACTTC
cdr3_aa: CASSAPLSVYEQYF

d_call: NA
j_call: TRBJ2-2
v_call: TRBV5-8
clone_size: NA
cdr3_nt: TGTGCCAGCAGCCACCTGAAGGGGTGGACCGGGGAGCTGTTTTTT
cdr3_aa: CASSHLKGWTGELFF

d_call: TRBD1
j_call: TRBJ2-7
v_call: TRBV29-1
clone_size: few
cdr3_nt: TGCGTGGTACAGGGGATACTCTACGAGCAGTACTTC
cdr3_aa: CVVQGILYEQYF

d_call: NA
j_call: TRBJ1-6
v_call: TRBV7-2
clone_size: few
cdr3_nt: TGTGCCAGCAGCTTAGTGGGGCAAGGGAATTCACCCCTCCACTTT
cdr3_aa: CASSLVGQGNSPLHF

d_call: NA
j_call: TRBJ1-1
v_call: TRBV15
clone_size: NA
cdr3_nt: TGTGCCACCAGCATAACTGGGAACACTGAAGCTTTCTTT
cdr3_aa: CATSITGNTEAFF

d_call: TRBD2
j_call: TRBJ2-2
v_call: TRBV11-3
clone_size: NA
cdr3_nt: TGTGCCAGCAGCTTAGTGCTAGCGGGGGCCGGGGAGCTGTTTTTT
cdr3_aa: CASSLVLAGAGELFF

d_call: NA
j_call: TRBJ1-4
v_call: TRBV12-3/TRBV12-4
clone_size: few
cdr3_nt: TGTGCCAGCAGTTTAACTCTTGAGAGACTGTTTTTT
cdr3_aa: CASSLTLERLFF

d_call: NA
j_call: TRBJ2-7
v_call: TRBV5-1
clone_size: NA
cdr3_nt: TGCGCCAGCAGCGGGGGCGGTAGCTCCTACGAGCAGTACTTC
cdr3_aa: CASSGGGSSYEQYF

d_call: NA
j_call: TRBJ2-7
v_call: TRBV29-1
clone_size: NA
cdr3_nt: TGCAGCGTTGCTGGAGTACGGGGGGAGCAGTACTTC
cdr3_aa: CSVAGVRGEQYF

d_call: NA
j_call: TRBJ2-1
v_call: TRBV5-8
clone_size: few
cdr3_nt: TGTGCCAGCAGCTTTTCCGGAACTAGTGTCAATGAGCAGTTCTTC
cdr3_aa: CASSFSGTSVNEQFF

d_call: NA
j_call: TRBJ1-6
v_call: TRBV11-2
clone_size: NA
cdr3_nt: TGTGCCAGCAGCTTTAACAGGGAAAATTCACCCCTCCACTTT
cdr3_aa: CASSFNRENSPLHF